This entry concerns a single T cell receptor (beta chain). The antigen remains unidentified. This entry belongs to a study of T cells in Graves' hyperthyroidism and ophthalmopathy. The wider study: Peripheral blood was taken when the disease was first diagnosed, before any treatment began. Study-level results: Blood also contained most expanded thyroid clonotypes above 0.001.

Graves' hyperthyroidism was deemed stable given no ophthalmopathy progression within 18 months. PBMCs were obtained from over 8.5 ml fresh peripheral blood. Per germline, CDR1 SGHVS and CDR2 FQNEAQ. V gave up 5 bases and J gave up 4 bases, with 17 bases separating them. The CDR3 totals 15 residues. The source material, RNA transcripts, was used to amplify TCR beta CDR3 regions. Primed by the HTBI set, a first-round RT-PCR was run on the TCR CDR3. One entry per CDR3 protein results from TCRdb running MiXCR on the multiplex PCR reads. This table holds approximately 400,000 distinct CDR3 sequences, more than 20% found once.

The V and J genes are TRBV7-8 and TRBJ1-1; no clear D. This clonotype was sampled from a man aged 45 to 65 with Graves' hyperthyroidism. Sequenced material: blood. Written as DNA, the CDR3 is TGTGCCAGCAGCCCCCGGACGGCTCCCATCACTGAAGCTTTCTTT. Protein sequence: CASSPRTAPITEAFF.